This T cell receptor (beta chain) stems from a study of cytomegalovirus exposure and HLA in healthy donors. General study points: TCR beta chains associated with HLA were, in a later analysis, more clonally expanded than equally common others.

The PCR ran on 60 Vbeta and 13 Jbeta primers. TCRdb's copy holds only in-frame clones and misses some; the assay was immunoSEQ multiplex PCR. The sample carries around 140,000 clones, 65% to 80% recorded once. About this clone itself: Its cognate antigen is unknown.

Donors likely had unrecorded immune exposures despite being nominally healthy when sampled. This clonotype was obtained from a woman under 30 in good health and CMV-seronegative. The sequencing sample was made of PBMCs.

The CDR3 loop is CASKETTGLQYGYTF. Written as DNA, the CDR3 is TGTGCCAGCAAGGAAACTACAGGGCTCCAGTATGGCTACACCTTC. The chain couples TRBV7-9 to TRBJ1-2; D is perhaps TRBD1 (6 bases). This CDR3 comprises 15 residues. Deletions cut 7 bases from V and 5 bases from J, with 20 bases between. In germline, CDR1 is SEHNR, CDR2 FQNEAQ (reference sequence).